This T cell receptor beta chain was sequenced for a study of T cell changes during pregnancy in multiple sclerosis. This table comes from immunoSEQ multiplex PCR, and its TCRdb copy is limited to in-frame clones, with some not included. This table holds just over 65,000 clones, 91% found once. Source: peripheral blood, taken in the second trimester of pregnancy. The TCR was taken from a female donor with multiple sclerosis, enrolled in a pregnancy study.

The CDR3 coding sequence is TGTGCCAGCAGGCTAGCGGGAGCCGGGGAGCTGTTTTTT. Translation: CASRLAGAGELFF. This sequence joins TRBV2 and TRBJ2-2; 10 nucleotides match TRBD2. With V trimmed by 6 bases and J by 6 bases, 1 base remained unmatched. Germline V CDR1 and CDR2: SNHLY, FYNNEI. This CDR3 has 13 residues.